The rows below give T cell receptor beta chains drawn from one sample of a study of cytomegalovirus exposure and HLA in healthy donors. TCRdb keeps only in-frame clones here, not all; method: immunoSEQ multiplex PCR. The repertoire has approximately 32,000 clones, 90% to 95% of them found once; the top ten carry about 2.5%. Input material: PBMCs. These receptors were taken from a woman between 18 and 29 years old in good health and CMV-seronegative. CDR3s include the opening cysteine and the closing phenylalanine or tryptophan. D genes are given only for firm matches. Not every row has a clone size; where given, it reads once, few, many or a size class.

TRBV21-1	.	15	.	TRBJ2-3	TGTGCCAGCAGCAAGACCGGAGTAAGAGCAGATACGCAGTATTTT	CASSKTGVRADTQYF
TRBV9	.	15	.	TRBJ2-1	TGTGCCAGCAGCGTATCCGGAGGGGCGGGCAATGAGCAGTTCTTC	CASSVSGGAGNEQFF
TRBV28	TRBD2	14	.	TRBJ2-4	TGTGCCAGCAGCCGTCTAGCGGACAAAAACATTCAGTACTTC	CASSRLADKNIQYF
TRBV10-1	.	16	.	TRBJ2-4	TGCGCCAGCAGTGAGGAAATGGACAGCACCAAAAACATTCAGTACTTC	CASSEEMDSTKNIQYF
TRBV7-9	TRBD1	16	.	TRBJ2-6	TGTGCCAGCAGCCACAGGGGAGCCTCTGGGGCCAACGTCCTGACTTTC	CASSHRGASGANVLTF
TRBV19	TRBD2	14	.	TRBJ2-7	TGTGCCAGTAGTAATCCCGGGAGGGCCCGGGAGCAGTACTTC	CASSNPGRAREQYF
TRBV10-3	TRBD2	16	.	TRBJ2-5	TGTGCCATCAGTGGGGGGAGAGCGGGAGTCGGGCAGACCCAGTACTTC	CAISGGRAGVGQTQYF
TRBV7-9	TRBD1	14	.	TRBJ1-1	TGTGCCAGCAGCACTGTAACAGGGGACACTGAAGCTTTCTTT	CASSTVTGDTEAFF
TRBV1	.	18	.	TRBJ2-6	TGCACCAACCTTAGCGGGAGGGCCAGAGGCTCTGGGGCCAACGTCCTGACTTTC	CTNLSGRARGSGANVLTF
TRBV19	.	15	.	TRBJ1-1	TGTGCCAGTAGTATTCTAGAGACGGGGGGCACTGAAGCTTTCTTT	CASSILETGGTEAFF
TRBV7-2	.	15	.	TRBJ2-7	TGTGCCAGCAGCTTATTGGGACAATCACCCTACGAGCAGTACTTC	CASSLLGQSPYEQYF
TRBV7-9	TRBD2	16	once	TRBJ2-2	TGTGCCAGCAGCTTAGTACTAGCGACGAACACCGGGGAGCTGTTTTTT	CASSLVLATNTGELFF
TRBV6-5	TRBD1	15	.	TRBJ1-5	TGTGCCAGCAGTTACTCCAGGGGGCGAGGGCAGCCCCAGCATTTT	CASSYSRGRGQPQHF
TRBV30	TRBD2	15	.	TRBJ2-3	TGTGCCTGGACCCTTGCTAGCGGGAGCACAGATACGCAGTATTTT	CAWTLASGSTDTQYF
TRBV11-2	.	13	.	TRBJ1-5	TGTGCCAGCAGCTTAGGGCTGGCTCAGCCCCAGCATTTT	CASSLGLAQPQHF
TRBV5-5	TRBD1	18	.	TRBJ2-2	TGTGCCAGCAGCTTGGAATTCGGGACAGGGGGAGGTACCGGGGAGCTGTTTTTT	CASSLEFGTGGGTGELFF
TRBV4-2	.	15	once	TRBJ2-7	TGTGCCAGCAGCCAAGATTTAGAGAGAGCCTACGAGCAGTACTTC	CASSQDLERAYEQYF
TRBV6-1	TRBD2	16	.	TRBJ2-7	TGTGCCAGCAGTGAATTTGGACTAGCGGGGTTCTACGAGCAGTACTTC	CASSEFGLAGFYEQYF
TRBV27	.	15	.	TRBJ2-7	TGTGCCAGCAGTTTTGGGGGGAGTGCCTCCTATGAGCAGTACTTC	CASSFGGSASYEQYF
TRBV4-2	TRBD2	16	.	TRBJ2-7	TGTGCCAGCAGCCAAGAGAGGGCGGGAGATTCCTACGAGCAGTACTTC	CASSQERAGDSYEQYF
TRBV28	TRBD1	13	.	TRBJ1-2	TGTGCCAGCAGCCCTACAGGGGCTGGGGGCTACACCTTC	CASSPTGAGGYTF
TRBV18	TRBD1	15	.	TRBJ2-7	TGTGCCAGCTCACCGGCCCTTGACAGGGTCTACGAGCAGTACTTC	CASSPALDRVYEQYF
TRBV27	TRBD2	16	.	TRBJ2-5	TGTGCCAGCAGTCCCGGGACTAGCCCCGGGGGGGAGACCCAGTACTTC	CASSPGTSPGGETQYF
TRBV7-8	TRBD2	16	.	TRBJ2-7	TGTGCCAGCAGCTGGAGCTGGACTAGCGGGAGTAACGAGCAGTACTTC	CASSWSWTSGSNEQYF
TRBV2	.	15	.	TRBJ1-2	TGTGCCAGCAGTGAAAGCGACAGGCGGGGGTATGGCTACACCTTC	CASSESDRRGYGYTF
TRBV5-6	.	14	.	TRBJ2-3	TGTGCCAGCAGCTTGCGGTCTAGCACAGATACGCAGTATTTT	CASSLRSSTDTQYF
TRBV4-1	TRBD2	15	once	TRBJ2-3	TGCGCCAGCAGTGGGACTAGCGGATTCACAGATACGCAGTATTTT	CASSGTSGFTDTQYF
TRBV27	.	13	once	TRBJ2-2	TGTGCCAGCAGAATACTAGGTGCCGGGGAGCTGTTTTTT	CASRILGAGELFF
TRBV7-7	TRBD1	15	.	TRBJ1-4	TGTGCTAGCAGCTTAGACAGGGGGCCTCATGAAAAACTGTTTTTT	CASSLDRGPHEKLFF
TRBV7-2	TRBD2	15	.	TRBJ2-1	TGTGCCAGCACCCTGACTAGCGGGAGGGTCTATGAGCAGTTCTTC	CASTLTSGRVYEQFF
TRBV4-3	TRBD1	12	.	TRBJ2-5	TGCGCCAGCAGCCGACAGGGAGAGACCCAGTACTTC	CASSRQGETQYF
TRBV13	.	12	.	TRBJ1-1	TGTGCCAGCAGCTCTTGGGACATTGAAGCTTTCTTT	CASSSWDIEAFF
TRBV27	.	12	.	TRBJ2-5	TGTGCCAGCAGTTTTATCCCAGAGACCCAGTACTTC	CASSFIPETQYF
TRBV30	TRBD1	16	.	TRBJ1-4	TGTGCCTGGAGTTACATAGGGACAGGGACTAATGAAAAACTGTTTTTT	CAWSYIGTGTNEKLFF
TRBV2	TRBD2	17	.	TRBJ2-7	TGTGCCAGCAGCCCCTGGGCTAGCGGGGAGGGACACTACGAGCAGTACTTC	CASSPWASGEGHYEQYF
TRBV2	.	14	once	TRBJ1-3	TGTGCCAGCTTCGATGGGCTCTCTGGAAACACCATATATTTT	CASFDGLSGNTIYF
TRBV27	TRBD2	15	.	TRBJ2-1	TGTGCCAGCAGACCTCTCGCGGGAGCCTACAATGAGCAGTTCTTC	CASRPLAGAYNEQFF
TRBV11-2	TRBD2	15	.	TRBJ2-3	TGTGCCAGCAGCTTACGGGGACTAGACACAGATACGCAGTATTTT	CASSLRGLDTDTQYF
TRBV6-1	TRBD2	14	once	TRBJ2-7	TGTGCCAGCAACCCCCCCCGGACTAGTGGTGAGCAGTACTTC	CASNPPRTSGEQYF
TRBV9	.	15	.	TRBJ2-1	TGTGCCAGCAGCGTAGCCGGGAGCTTCTACAATGAGCAGTTCTTC	CASSVAGSFYNEQFF
TRBV28	TRBD2	17	.	TRBJ2-1	TGTGCCAGCACACCGCCCGGGACTAGCGGAACTGGGGATGAGCAGTTCTTC	CASTPPGTSGTGDEQFF
TRBV21-1	.	13	.	TRBJ1-5	TGTGCCATACAGGGGAATAGCAATCAGCCCCAGCATTTT	CAIQGNSNQPQHF
TRBV25-1	TRBD2	15	.	TRBJ2-7	TGTGCCAGCGGGGAGACTAGCGGGGGGTACTACGAGCAGTACTTC	CASGETSGGYYEQYF